One sample yielded the 4 T cell receptor beta chains listed below, sequenced in a study of CD8 T cells in ankylosing spondylitis. No antigens are known for them. MiXCR was run by TCRdb on the 5' RACE reads, yielding one entry per CDR3 protein. The table lists 200,000 to 250,000 distinct CDR3 sequences, 6% to 8.5% of them singletons. General study results and limits: Seemingly characteristic of ankylosing spondylitis blood was a TCR beta motif consisting of 7 or 8 highly homologous variants.

The material sequenced was blood, either unsorted or a sorted T cell fraction (not recorded which). The source of these receptors is a male donor with ankylosing spondylitis.

V and J are TRBV7-9 and TRBJ1-1; 11 bases match TRBD1. With 4 bases clipped from V and 4 bases from J, the junction kept 8 bases outside the gene matches. The germline gives CDR1 SEHNR, CDR2 FQNEAQ (reference sequence). This CDR3 has 16 residues. The CDR3, as DNA: TGTGCCAGCAGCTCGGGACAGGGGGTAGCGGGCACTGAAGCTTTCTTT. Encoded protein: CASSSGQGVAGTEAFF.

This clonotype was seen repeatedly, ten times or more. V usage is TRBV20-1 and J usage is TRBJ2-5; D assignment may be TRBD1 or TRBD2 (6 bases each). The germline CDR1 and CDR2 sequences are DFQATT and SNEGSKA (reference sequence). The CDR3 consists of 15 residues. V gave up 7 bases and J gave up 5 bases, with 23 bases separating them. CDR3: CSGEELGGRRETQYF. The CDR3 DNA sequence: TGCAGTGGTGAAGAGCTGGGGGGCCGTAGGGAGACCCAGTACTTC.

This clonotype occurred many times. The chain carries TRBV5-6 and TRBJ2-1, with 10 bases aligning to TRBD2. The trim removed 3 bases at V and 7 bases at J, leaving 7 bases unmatched. CDR1 is SGHDT and CDR2 is YYEEEE in the germline V gene. This CDR3 is built from 15 residues. CDR3 protein: CASSYGTSVGNEQFF. The CDR3 DNA sequence: TGTGCCAGCAGCTACGGGACTAGCGTGGGGAATGAGCAGTTCTTC.

The rearrangement joins TRBV7-9 to TRBJ1-4; D not resolved. The CDR3 totals 12 residues. V was pared by 1 base and J by 8 bases, with 5 bases between. Germline V gene lookup returns CDR1 SEHNR and CDR2 FQNEAQ (reference sequence). The CDR3 nucleotides read TGTGCCAGCAGCTTAGTTGGAGAAAAACTGTTTTTT. Encoded protein: CASSLVGEKLFF.